Listed below are T cell receptor beta chains from one sample, sequenced in a study of shared clonotypes between healthy human individuals. Sequencing used immunoSEQ multiplex PCR; TCRdb keeps in-frame clones, though not all of them. The sample lists 2 million to 2.5 million clones, 85% to 95% occurring once. The sample was naive CD4+ T cells from PBMCs. Source of these receptors: a man aged 18 to 29 in good health. Some clones in this sample may be carry-over from other donors' samples. CDR3s include the opening cysteine and the closing phenylalanine or tryptophan. The D gene is left open where the match is weak. A row's size may be missing; if present it is once, few, many or a size class.

TRBJ2-3 | - | TRBV7-6 | - | CASSLGPLGWTDTQYF | TGTGCCAGCAGCTTAGGACCTCTGGGGTGGACAGATACGCAGTATTTT
TRBJ2-7 | TRBD2 | TRBV6-4 | - | CASSKTSGPYEQYF | TGTGCCAGCAGTAAGACTAGCGGACCCTACGAGCAGTACTTC
TRBJ1-5 | - | TRBV28 | - | CASSNRGVGSNQPQHF | TGTGCCAGCAGTAACCGTGGGGTCGGGAGCAATCAGCCCCAGCATTTT
TRBJ2-2 | - | TRBV28 | few | CASGPKLFF | TGTGCCAGTGGACCGAAGCTGTTTTTT
TRBJ2-5 | TRBD2 | TRBV5-1 | - | CASSNGLAGGTQETQYF | TGCGCCAGCAGCAACGGACTAGCGGGAGGAACCCAAGAGACCCAGTACTTC
TRBJ2-5 | TRBD2 | TRBV6-1 | - | CATRSRGLAEETQYF | TGTGCCACCAGAAGCAGGGGACTAGCGGAAGAGACCCAGTACTTC
TRBJ1-1 | - | TRBV6-6 | - | CASSSSRVYTEAFF | TGTGCCAGCTCCTCCTCGAGGGTGTACACTGAAGCTTTCTTT
TRBJ2-5 | TRBD2 | TRBV7-9 | - | CASSRLAGGWETQYF | TGTGCCAGCAGCCGACTAGCGGGAGGGTGGGAGACCCAGTACTTC
TRBJ2-6 | - | TRBV9 | - | CASSVGATGNSGANVLTF | TGTGCCAGCAGCGTAGGGGCGACAGGAAACTCTGGGGCCAACGTCCTGACTTTC
TRBJ2-1 | - | TRBV27 | - | CASSSGGSSVSQFF | TGTGCCAGCAGTTCAGGGGGATCTAGCGTATCGCAGTTCTTC
TRBJ1-1 | - | TRBV27 | - | CASSPRGAPTEAFF | TGTGCCAGCAGCCCCCGGGGGGCGCCGACTGAAGCTTTCTTT
TRBJ2-1 | TRBD2 | TRBV10-2 | - | CASSIAGARNEQFF | TGCGCCAGCAGCATAGCGGGAGCCCGCAATGAGCAGTTCTTC
TRBJ1-4 | TRBD1 | TRBV7-9 | - | CASSAAGGEREKLFF | TGTGCCAGCAGCGCCGCAGGGGGAGAGCGCGAAAAACTGTTTTTT
TRBJ2-5 | - | TRBV5-1 | - | CASSLREETQYF | TGCGCCAGCAGCTTGAGGGAGGAGACCCAGTACTTC
TRBJ2-5 | TRBD2 | TRBV5-1 | - | CASSLEGLAGIGETQYF | TGCGCCAGCAGCTTGGAGGGACTAGCGGGGATTGGGGAGACCCAGTACTTC
TRBJ2-4 | TRBD1 | TRBV4-2 | - | CASSQALLGQGALVAKNIQYF | TGTGCCAGCAGCCAAGCTCTACTGGGACAGGGGGCCCTTGTAGCCAAAAACATTCAGTACTTC
TRBJ2-1 | - | TRBV6-5 | - | CASSYDSSYNEQFF | TGTGCCAGCAGTTACGACAGTTCCTACAATGAGCAGTTCTTC
TRBJ1-4 | - | TRBV27 | - | CASSAEWKLFF | TGTGCCAGCAGTGCGGAGTGGAAACTGTTTTTT
TRBJ2-5 | TRBD1 | TRBV2 | - | CASSVGQVGQTQYF | TGTGCCAGCAGTGTTGGACAGGTCGGGCAGACCCAGTACTTC
TRBJ2-7 | - | TRBV11-2 | - | CASSVGTYEQYF | TGTGCCAGCAGCGTCGGGACCTACGAGCAGTACTTC
TRBJ1-1 | - | TRBV28 | - | CASSPRVLNTEAFF | TGTGCCAGCAGTCCCAGGGTTCTAAACACTGAAGCTTTCTTT
TRBJ2-6 | - | TRBV11-2 | - | CASRRPGSGANVLTF | TGTGCCAGCAGACGCCCCGGCTCTGGGGCCAACGTCCTGACTTTC
TRBJ2-1 | - | TRBV5-6 | - | CASSLGAISYNEQFF | TGTGCCAGCAGCTTGGGGGCCATTTCTTACAATGAGCAGTTCTTC
TRBJ1-1 | - | TRBV5-1 | - | CASSAQDRNTEAFF | TGCGCCAGCAGCGCCCAGGACAGGAACACTGAAGCTTTCTTT
TRBJ2-5 | TRBD2 | TRBV2 | - | CASSGGTSGRAGKTQYF | TGTGCCAGCAGCGGGGGGACTAGCGGGAGGGCCGGGAAGACCCAGTACTTC
TRBJ1-1 | TRBD1 | TRBV9 | - | CASSLGTGPMNTEAFF | TGTGCCAGCAGCCTAGGGACAGGGCCTATGAACACTGAAGCTTTCTTT
TRBJ2-1 | - | TRBV28 | - | CASRRGTSYNEQFF | TGTGCCAGCAGAAGGGGGACGTCCTACAATGAGCAGTTCTTC
TRBJ2-7 | TRBD1 | TRBV9 | - | CASSALRDRDEQYF | TGTGCCAGCAGCGCCCTTCGGGACAGGGACGAGCAGTACTTC
TRBJ1-5 | - | TRBV28 | - | CASSLEYQPQHF | TGTGCCAGCAGTTTGGAATATCAGCCCCAGCATTTT
TRBJ2-1 | - | TRBV28 | - | CASLHGVGYNEQFF | TGTGCCAGCCTACACGGGGTGGGCTACAATGAGCAGTTCTTC